This is a list of T cell receptor beta chains from one sample in a study of vaccination and CD4 T cells after COVID-19. Antigens of these TCRs are unknown. In TCRdb, the PCR reads were re-called with MiXCR into one record per CDR3 protein. Here the sample spans tens of thousands of distinct CDR3 sequences, under 75% being singletons. Sequencing input: CD4+ T cells from blood, cultured in vitro. Receptors were obtained from a human donor who had recovered from COVID-19. The CDR3 runs from the conserved cysteine through the conserved F or W. D genes are given only for firm matches. Clone size appears in some rows only: once, few, many, or a class for an expanded clone.

size | J | D | V | CDR3 | DNA
once | TRBJ2-3 | - | TRBV29-1 | CSVEASYTDTQYF | TGCAGCGTTGAGGCTAGCTACACAGATACGCAGTATTTT
- | TRBJ2-1 | TRBD2 | TRBV19 | CASVSGTSGSNEQFF | TGTGCCAGTGTTTCCGGGACTAGCGGGTCGAATGAGCAGTTCTTC
- | TRBJ2-5 | - | TRBV7-2 | CASSLGLRGETQYF | TGTGCCAGCAGCTTAGGATTGAGGGGAGAGACCCAGTACTTC
few | TRBJ2-2 | - | TRBV7-6 | CASSSGSGVGTGELFF | TGTGCCAGCAGCTCCGGGTCGGGCGTGGGCACCGGGGAGCTGTTTTTT
- | TRBJ1-2 | - | TRBV19 | CASSISLQGYWGYTF | TGTGCCAGTAGTATCAGTCTACAGGGCTATTGGGGCTACACCTTC
- | TRBJ2-1 | - | TRBV7-3 | CASSLTRTAYNEQFF | TGTGCCAGCAGCTTAACCCGGACAGCTTACAATGAGCAGTTCTTC
- | TRBJ2-5 | - | TRBV20-1 | CSANVQTQYF | TGCAGTGCTAACGTTCAGACCCAGTACTTC
- | TRBJ2-1 | TRBD2 | TRBV11-2 | CASSPIRDQREGYNEQFF | TGTGCCAGCAGCCCCATCAGAGATCAGCGGGAGGGGTACAATGAGCAGTTCTTC
- | TRBJ1-5 | TRBD1 | TRBV20-1 | CSARSGGVQPQHF | TGCAGTGCTAGGTCAGGGGGCGTCCAGCCCCAGCATTTT
- | TRBJ2-7 | - | TRBV6-1 | CASSKAAVGRSYEQYF | TGTGCCAGCAGTAAGGCCGCGGTCGGGCGTTCCTACGAGCAGTACTTC
- | TRBJ2-7 | TRBD1 | TRBV5-1 | CASSSGTGWKNEQYF | TGCGCCAGCAGCTCAGGGACAGGGTGGAAGAACGAGCAGTACTTC
- | TRBJ2-1 | - | TRBV6-5 | CASSYMGGLDNEQFF | TGTGCCAGCAGTTACATGGGGGGTCTCGACAATGAGCAGTTCTTC
- | TRBJ1-2 | - | TRBV6-5 | CASSYSQVPSGDYGYTF | TGTGCCAGCAGTTACTCACAGGTCCCTTCGGGGGACTATGGCTACACCTTC
- | TRBJ1-4 | - | TRBV12-3/TRBV12-4 | CASSPATGFNEKLFF | TGTGCCAGCAGCCCCGCCACAGGGTTCAATGAAAAACTGTTTTTT
- | TRBJ2-7 | TRBD1 | TRBV30 | CAAVPGGIYEQYF | TGTGCCGCGGTGCCAGGGGGCATTTACGAGCAGTACTTC
- | TRBJ2-7 | - | TRBV20-1 | CSARPRAGEQYF | TGCAGTGCTAGACCAAGGGCAGGAGAGCAGTACTTC
- | TRBJ1-5 | - | TRBV5-7 | CASIVPDSLRGEPQHF | TGTGCCAGCATCGTTCCTGACAGTCTCCGGGGGGAGCCCCAGCATTTT
- | TRBJ1-1 | - | TRBV20-1 | CSARGGRGTEAFF | TGCAGTGCTAGAGGGGGGAGGGGAACTGAAGCTTTCTTT
- | TRBJ2-7 | - | TRBV12-3/TRBV12-4 | CASSLVLGQPGVGLEQYF | TGTGCCAGCAGTTTGGTCTTGGGCCAACCGGGGGTGGGCTTGGAGCAGTACTTC
- | TRBJ1-1 | - | TRBV11-3 | CASSLVGGQSEAFF | TGTGCCAGCAGCTTAGTAGGGGGTCAATCTGAAGCTTTCTTT
- | TRBJ1-2 | - | TRBV12-3/TRBV12-4 | CASSTGRTNYGYTF | TGTGCCAGCAGTACGGGCCGGACTAACTATGGCTACACCTTC
- | TRBJ1-2 | - | TRBV7-2 | CASTLGQADYGYTF | TGTGCCAGCACCCTCGGGCAGGCTGACTATGGCTACACCTTC
- | TRBJ1-5 | TRBD1 | TRBV19 | CASKWDRDQPQHF | TGTGCCAGTAAGTGGGACAGGGATCAGCCCCAGCATTTT
- | TRBJ2-3 | TRBD1 | TRBV7-2 | CAGGVGQGDTQYF | TGTGCCGGGGGGGTCGGACAGGGGGATACGCAGTATTTT
- | TRBJ2-2 | TRBD1 | TRBV11-3 | CASSLALDRGGNGELFF | TGTGCCAGCAGCTTAGCACTCGACAGGGGTGGAAACGGGGAGCTGTTTTTT
once | TRBJ1-5 | - | TRBV5-4 | CASSLDKDQPQHF | TGTGCCAGCAGCTTGGACAAAGATCAGCCCCAGCATTTT
- | TRBJ1-5 | - | TRBV27 | CASSLVGGYNQPQHF | TGTGCCAGCAGTTTGGTGGGGGGCTACAATCAGCCCCAGCATTTT
- | TRBJ2-3 | - | TRBV7-2 | CASSLAAVRTDTQYF | TGTGCCAGCAGCTTAGCTGCGGTCAGAACAGATACGCAGTATTTT
- | TRBJ2-7 | - | TRBV20-1 | CSASHPNREQYF | TGCAGTGCTAGTCATCCGAACCGGGAGCAGTACTTC
- | TRBJ2-1 | TRBD1 | TRBV20-1 | CSAPDRGQLYNEQFF | TGCAGTGCACCGGACAGGGGGCAACTATACAATGAGCAGTTCTTC
- | TRBJ2-2 | TRBD2 | TRBV24-1 | CATSVGLAGGGELFF | TGTGCCACCAGTGTTGGACTAGCGGGGGGCGGGGAGCTGTTTTTT
- | TRBJ2-5 | - | TRBV6-2/TRBV6-3 | CASSLHETQYF | TGTGCCAGCAGTCTTCACGAGACCCAGTACTTC
few | TRBJ1-5 | - | TRBV10-3 | CAIRPSVLGNQPQHF | TGTGCCATCAGGCCGTCGGTTCTAGGCAATCAGCCCCAGCATTTT
- | TRBJ2-5 | - | TRBV15 | CATSKQGAPGETQYF | TGTGCCACCAGCAAGCAGGGAGCACCTGGAGAGACCCAGTACTTC
- | TRBJ1-1 | - | TRBV15 | CATGFGLNTEAFF | TGTGCCACCGGGTTTGGGCTGAACACTGAAGCTTTCTTT
- | TRBJ1-3 | TRBD1 | TRBV6-5 | CASSYRETRQGGNTIYF | TGTGCCAGCAGTTACAGGGAGACGCGACAGGGTGGAAACACCATATATTTT
- | TRBJ2-6 | - | TRBV6-1 | CASSPGPRTGANVLTF | TGTGCCAGCAGTCCCGGGCCACGGACTGGGGCCAACGTCCTGACTTTC
few | TRBJ2-3 | - | TRBV24-1 | CATSDPGHQSTDTQYF | TGTGCCACCAGTGATCCGGGACACCAGAGCACAGATACGCAGTATTTT
- | TRBJ1-2 | TRBD1 | TRBV15 | CATSTGGQGARGYTF | TGTGCCACCAGCACAGGGGGACAGGGGGCGCGTGGCTACACCTTC
- | TRBJ1-1 | - | TRBV7-9 | CASSFLTENEAFF | TGTGCCAGCAGCTTCTTGACCGAAAATGAAGCTTTCTTT
- | TRBJ2-7 | - | TRBV7-2 | CASSFPKSSYEQYF | TGTGCCAGCAGCTTTCCGAAGAGCTCCTACGAGCAGTACTTC
- | TRBJ1-1 | - | TRBV6-1 | CASIWEGDTEAFF | TGTGCCAGCATTTGGGAGGGGGACACTGAAGCTTTCTTT
- | TRBJ1-2 | TRBD1 | TRBV25-1 | CASSRGQGDYGYTF | TGTGCCAGCAGTCGTGGGCAGGGGGACTATGGCTACACCTTC
- | TRBJ1-5 | - | TRBV20-1 | CSARTGTPRNQPQHF | TGCAGTGCTAGAACCGGGACACCTAGAAATCAGCCCCAGCATTTT
once | TRBJ1-6 | - | TRBV20-1 | CSARGRSPLHF | TGCAGTGCTAGGGGACGCTCACCCCTCCACTTT
- | TRBJ1-3 | - | TRBV15 | CATSRDGDTIYF | TGTGCCACCAGCAGAGATGGGGACACCATATATTTT
- | TRBJ1-1 | TRBD1 | TRBV19 | CASSWAPGGRRLNTEAFF | TGTGCCAGTAGTTGGGCCCCAGGGGGTCGTCGTTTGAACACTGAAGCTTTCTTT
few | TRBJ2-1 | - | TRBV6-5 | CASSSWAIRVGSYNEQFF | TGTGCCAGCAGTTCGTGGGCTATCAGGGTGGGGTCCTACAATGAGCAGTTCTTC
- | TRBJ1-5 | TRBD1 | TRBV6-5 | CASSSAGGRGGSNQPQHF | TGTGCCAGCAGTTCCGCAGGGGGCAGGGGCGGTAGCAATCAGCCCCAGCATTTT
- | TRBJ1-1 | - | TRBV7-2 | CASSLYGNTEAFF | TGTGCCAGCAGCTTATACGGAAACACTGAAGCTTTCTTT
- | TRBJ2-2 | TRBD2 | TRBV24-1 | CATSGGTGVLAGGPDTGELFF | TGTGCCACCAGTGGTGGGACAGGGGTACTAGCGGGAGGGCCGGACACCGGGGAGCTGTTTTTT
few | TRBJ1-2 | - | TRBV15 | CATSTQVRYGYTF | TGTGCCACCAGCACACAGGTGCGTTATGGCTACACCTTC
- | TRBJ2-6 | - | TRBV19 | CASTGGTLGSGANVLTF | TGTGCCAGTACTGGGGGAACTTTGGGATCTGGGGCCAACGTCCTGACTTTC
few | TRBJ2-4 | - | TRBV7-2 | CASSLGLGAKNIQYF | TGTGCCAGCAGCTTAGGGCTGGGAGCCAAAAACATTCAGTACTTC